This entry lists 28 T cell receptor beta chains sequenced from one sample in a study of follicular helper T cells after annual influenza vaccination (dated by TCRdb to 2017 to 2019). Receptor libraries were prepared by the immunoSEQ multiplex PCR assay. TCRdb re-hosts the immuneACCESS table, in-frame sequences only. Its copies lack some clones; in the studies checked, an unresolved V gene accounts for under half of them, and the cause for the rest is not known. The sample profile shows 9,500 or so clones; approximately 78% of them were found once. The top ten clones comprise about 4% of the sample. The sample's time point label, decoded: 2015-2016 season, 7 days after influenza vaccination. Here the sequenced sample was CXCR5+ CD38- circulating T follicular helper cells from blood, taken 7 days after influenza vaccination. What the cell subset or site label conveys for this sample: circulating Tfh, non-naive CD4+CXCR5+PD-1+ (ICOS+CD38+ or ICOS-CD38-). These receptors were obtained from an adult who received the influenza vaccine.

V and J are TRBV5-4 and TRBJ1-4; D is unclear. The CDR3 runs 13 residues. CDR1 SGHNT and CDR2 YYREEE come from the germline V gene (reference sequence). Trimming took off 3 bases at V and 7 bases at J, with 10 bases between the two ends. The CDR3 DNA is TGTGCCAGCAGCTCCAGCCTGGGTGAAAAACTGTTTTTT. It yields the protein CASSSSLGEKLFF.

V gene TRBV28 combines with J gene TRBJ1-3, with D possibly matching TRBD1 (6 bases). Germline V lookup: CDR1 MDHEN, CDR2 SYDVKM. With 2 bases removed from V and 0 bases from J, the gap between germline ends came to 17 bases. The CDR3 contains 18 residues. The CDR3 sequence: CASSLVGNRVGSGNTIYF. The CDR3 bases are TGTGCCAGCAGTTTAGTTGGGAACAGGGTCGGCTCTGGAAACACCATATATTTT. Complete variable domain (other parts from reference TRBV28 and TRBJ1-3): DVKVTQSSRYLVKRTGEKVFLECVQDMDHENMFWYRQDPGLGLRLIYFSYDVKMKEKGDIPEGYSVSREKKERFSLILESASTNQTSMYLCASSLVGNRVGSGNTIYFGEGSWLTVV.

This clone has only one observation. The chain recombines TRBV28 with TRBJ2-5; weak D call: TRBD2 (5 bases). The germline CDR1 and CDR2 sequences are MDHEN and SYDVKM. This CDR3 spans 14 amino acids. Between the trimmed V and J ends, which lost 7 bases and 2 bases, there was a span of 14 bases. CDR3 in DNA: TGTGCCAGCAACTACGGACTGCAACAAGAGACCCAGTACTTC. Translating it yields CASNYGLQQETQYF.

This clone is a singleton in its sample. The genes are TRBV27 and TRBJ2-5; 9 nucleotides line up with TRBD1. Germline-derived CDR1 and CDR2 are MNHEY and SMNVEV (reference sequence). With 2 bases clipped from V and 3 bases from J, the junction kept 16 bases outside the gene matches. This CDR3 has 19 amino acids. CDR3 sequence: CASSLPPTGGVLGKETQYF. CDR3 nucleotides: TGTGCCAGCAGTTTACCCCCGACAGGGGGGGTCCTAGGAAAAGAGACCCAGTACTTC.

CDR3 residues: CSARGSETQYF. The CDR3 region has the DNA TGCAGTGCTAGAGGGTCAGAGACCCAGTACTTC. The chain is built from TRBV20-1 and TRBJ2-5; D is unresolved. CDR1 DFQATT and CDR2 SNEGSKA come from the germline V gene (reference sequence). The length of the CDR3 is 11 residues. The ends were cut back, 1 base at V and 4 bases at J, with 4 bases in the middle.

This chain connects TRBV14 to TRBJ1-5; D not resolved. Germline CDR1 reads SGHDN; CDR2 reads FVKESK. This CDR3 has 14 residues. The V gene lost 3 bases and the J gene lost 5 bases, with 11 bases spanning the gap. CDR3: CASSQAGYDQPQHF. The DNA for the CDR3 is TGTGCCAGCAGCCAGGCAGGTTATGATCAGCCCCAGCATTTT.

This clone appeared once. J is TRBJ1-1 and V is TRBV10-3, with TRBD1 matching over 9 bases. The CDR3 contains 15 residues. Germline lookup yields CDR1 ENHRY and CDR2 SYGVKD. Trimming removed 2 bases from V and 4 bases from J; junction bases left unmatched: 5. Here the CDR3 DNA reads TGTGCCATCAGTGAGCCGCGGACAGGGGTCACTGAAGCTTTCTTT. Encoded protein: CAISEPRTGVTEAFF.

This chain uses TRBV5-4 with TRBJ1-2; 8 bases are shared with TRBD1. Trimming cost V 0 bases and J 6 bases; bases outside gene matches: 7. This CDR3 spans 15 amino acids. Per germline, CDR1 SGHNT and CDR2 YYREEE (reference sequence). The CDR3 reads CASSLDRGRFDGYTF. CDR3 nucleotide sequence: TGTGCCAGCAGCTTGGACAGGGGGAGGTTCGATGGCTACACCTTC.

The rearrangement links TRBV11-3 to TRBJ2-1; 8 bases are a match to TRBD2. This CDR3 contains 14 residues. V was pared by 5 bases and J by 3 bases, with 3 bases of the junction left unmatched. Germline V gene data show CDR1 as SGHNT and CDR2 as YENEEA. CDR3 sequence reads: CASSPGLDYNEQFF. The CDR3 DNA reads TGTGCCAGCAGCCCGGGACTAGACTACAATGAGCAGTTCTTC. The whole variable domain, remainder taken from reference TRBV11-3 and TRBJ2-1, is EAGVVQSPRYKIIEKKQPVAFWCNPISGHNTLYWYLQNLGQGPELLIRYENEEAVDDSQLPKDRFSAERLKGVDSTLKIQPAELGDSAVYLCASSPGLDYNEQFFGPGTRLTVL.

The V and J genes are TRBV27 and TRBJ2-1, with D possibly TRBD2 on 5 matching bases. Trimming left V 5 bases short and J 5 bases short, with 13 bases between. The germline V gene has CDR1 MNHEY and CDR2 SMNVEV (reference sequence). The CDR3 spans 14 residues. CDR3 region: CASSISGANNEQFF. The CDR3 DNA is TGTGCCAGCAGTATCAGCGGTGCAAACAATGAGCAGTTCTTC.

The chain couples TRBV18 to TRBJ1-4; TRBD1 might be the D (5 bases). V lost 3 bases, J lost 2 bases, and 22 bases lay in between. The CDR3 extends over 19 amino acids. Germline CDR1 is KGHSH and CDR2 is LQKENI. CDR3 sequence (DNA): TGTGCCAGCTCACCTATGGGGGTTTCTTCGGAGGCGACTAATGAAAAACTGTTTTTT. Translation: CASSPMGVSSEATNEKLFF.

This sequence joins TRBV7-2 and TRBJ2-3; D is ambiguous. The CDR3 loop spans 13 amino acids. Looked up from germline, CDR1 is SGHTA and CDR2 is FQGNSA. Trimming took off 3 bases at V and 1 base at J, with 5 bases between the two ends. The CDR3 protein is CASSLQGTDTQYF. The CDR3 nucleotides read TGTGCCAGCAGCTTGCAGGGCACAGATACGCAGTATTTT.

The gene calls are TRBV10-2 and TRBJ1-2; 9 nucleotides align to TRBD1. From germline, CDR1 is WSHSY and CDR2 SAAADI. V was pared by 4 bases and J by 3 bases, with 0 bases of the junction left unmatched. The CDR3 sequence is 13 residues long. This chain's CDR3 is CASSGTGDYGYTF. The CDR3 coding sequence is TGCGCCAGCAGTGGGACAGGGGACTATGGCTACACCTTC.

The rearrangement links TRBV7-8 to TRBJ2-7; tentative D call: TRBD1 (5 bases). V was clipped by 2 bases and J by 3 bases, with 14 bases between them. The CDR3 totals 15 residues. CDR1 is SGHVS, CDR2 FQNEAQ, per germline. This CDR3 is CASSLRAGIGYEQYF. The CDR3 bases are TGTGCCAGCAGCTTACGGGCAGGGATAGGCTACGAGCAGTACTTC. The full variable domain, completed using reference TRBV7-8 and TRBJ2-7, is GAGVSQSPRYKVAKRGQDVALRCDPISGHVSLFWYQQALGQGPEFLTYFQNEAQLDKSGLPSDRFFAERPEGSVSTLKIQRTQQEDSAVYLCASSLRAGIGYEQYFGPGTRLTVT.

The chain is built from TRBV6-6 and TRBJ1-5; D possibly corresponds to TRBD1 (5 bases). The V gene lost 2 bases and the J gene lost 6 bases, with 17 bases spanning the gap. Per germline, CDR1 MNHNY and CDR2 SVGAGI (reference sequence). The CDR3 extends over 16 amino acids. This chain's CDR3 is CASSYPGGGDGQPQHF. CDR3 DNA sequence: TGTGCCAGCAGTTACCCCGGGGGGGGAGATGGTCAGCCCCAGCATTTT.

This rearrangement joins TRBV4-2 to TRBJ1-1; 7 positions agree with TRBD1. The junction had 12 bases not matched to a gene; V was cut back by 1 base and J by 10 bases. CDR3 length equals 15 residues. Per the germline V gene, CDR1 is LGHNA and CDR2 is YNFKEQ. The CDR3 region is CASSQAEGGAGPAFF. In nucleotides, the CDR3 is TGTGCCAGCAGCCAAGCCGAAGGGGGCGCCGGGCCAGCTTTCTTT.

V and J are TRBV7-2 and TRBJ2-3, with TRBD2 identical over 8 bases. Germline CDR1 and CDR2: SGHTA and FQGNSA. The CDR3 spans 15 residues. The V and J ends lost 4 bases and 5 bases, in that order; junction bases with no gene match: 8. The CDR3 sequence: CASSSQPGGRDTQYF. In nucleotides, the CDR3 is TGTGCCAGCAGCTCCCAACCGGGGGGGCGAGATACGCAGTATTTT. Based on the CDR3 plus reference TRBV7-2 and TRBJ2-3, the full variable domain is GAGVSQSPSNKVTEKGKDVELRCDPISGHTALYWYRQSLGQGLEFLIYFQGNSAPDKSGLPSDRFSAERTGGSVSTLTIQRTQQEDSAVYLCASSSQPGGRDTQYFGPGTRLTVL.

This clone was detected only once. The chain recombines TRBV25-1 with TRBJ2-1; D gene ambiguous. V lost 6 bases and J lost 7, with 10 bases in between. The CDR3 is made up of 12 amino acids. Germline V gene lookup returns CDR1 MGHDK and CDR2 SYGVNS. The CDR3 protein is CASSLLGNEQFF. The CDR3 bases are TGTGCCAGCAGCCTCTTGGGGAATGAGCAGTTCTTC. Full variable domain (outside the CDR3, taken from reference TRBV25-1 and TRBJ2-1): EADIYQTPRYLVIGTGKKITLECSQTMGHDKMYWYQQDPGMELHLIHYSYGVNSTEKGDLSSESTVSRIRTEHFPLTLESARPSHTSQYLCASSLLGNEQFFGPGTRLTVL.

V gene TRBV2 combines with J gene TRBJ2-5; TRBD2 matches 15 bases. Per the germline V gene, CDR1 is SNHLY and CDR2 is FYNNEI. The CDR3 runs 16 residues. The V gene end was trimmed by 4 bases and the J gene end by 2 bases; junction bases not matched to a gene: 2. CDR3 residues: CASSAGTSGGQETQYF. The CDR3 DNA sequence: TGTGCCAGCAGTGCTGGGACTAGCGGGGGGCAAGAGACCCAGTACTTC. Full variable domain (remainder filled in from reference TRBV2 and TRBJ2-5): EPEVTQTPSHQVTQMGQEVILRCVPISNHLYFYWYRQILGQKVEFLVSFYNNEISEKSEIFDDQFSVERPDGSNFTLKIRSTKLEDSAMYFCASSAGTSGGQETQYFGPGTRLLVL.

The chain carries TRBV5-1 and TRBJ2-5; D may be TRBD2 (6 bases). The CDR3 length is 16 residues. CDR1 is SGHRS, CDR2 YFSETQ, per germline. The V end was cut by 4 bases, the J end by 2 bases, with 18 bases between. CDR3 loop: CASSPKIAGTQETQYF. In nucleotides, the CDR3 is TGCGCCAGCAGCCCCAAAATTGCGGGGACGCAAGAGACCCAGTACTTC. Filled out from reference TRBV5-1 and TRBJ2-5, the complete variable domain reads KAGVTQTPRYLIKTRGQQVTLSCSPISGHRSVSWYQQTPGQGLQFLFEYFSETQRNKGNFPGRFSGRQFSNSRSEMNVSTLELGDSALYLCASSPKIAGTQETQYFGPGTRLLVL.

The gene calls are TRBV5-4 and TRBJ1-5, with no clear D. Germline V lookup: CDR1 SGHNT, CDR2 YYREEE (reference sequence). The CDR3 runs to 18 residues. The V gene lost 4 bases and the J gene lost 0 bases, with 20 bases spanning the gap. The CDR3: CASSPAPTEANSNQPQHF. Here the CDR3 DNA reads TGTGCCAGCAGCCCAGCGCCCACAGAGGCCAATAGCAATCAGCCCCAGCATTTT.

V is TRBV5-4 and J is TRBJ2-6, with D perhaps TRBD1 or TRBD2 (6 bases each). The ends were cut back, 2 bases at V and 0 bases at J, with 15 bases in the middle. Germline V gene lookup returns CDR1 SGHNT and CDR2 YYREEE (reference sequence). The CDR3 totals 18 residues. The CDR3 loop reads CASSLGGTTSSGANVLTF. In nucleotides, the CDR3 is TGTGCCAGCAGCTTAGGGGGGACAACCAGCTCTGGGGCCAACGTCCTGACTTTC. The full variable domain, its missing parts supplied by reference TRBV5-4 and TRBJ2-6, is ETGVTQSPTHLIKTRGQQVTLRCSSQSGHNTVSWYQQALGQGPQFIFQYYREEENGRGNFPPRFSGLQFPNYSSELNVNALELDDSALYLCASSLGGTTSSGANVLTFGAGSRLTVL.

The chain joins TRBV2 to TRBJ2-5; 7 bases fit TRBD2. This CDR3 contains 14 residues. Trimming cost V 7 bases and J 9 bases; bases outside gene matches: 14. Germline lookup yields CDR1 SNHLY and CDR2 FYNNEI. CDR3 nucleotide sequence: TGTGCCAGCACTACGGGGGGTAGGGGAAGGCCCCAGTACTTC. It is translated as CASTTGGRGRPQYF.

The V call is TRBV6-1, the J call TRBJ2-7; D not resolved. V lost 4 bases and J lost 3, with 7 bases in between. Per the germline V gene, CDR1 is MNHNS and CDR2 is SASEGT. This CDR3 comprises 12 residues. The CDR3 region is CASSANGYEQYF. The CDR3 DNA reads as TGTGCCAGCAGTGCCAATGGCTACGAGCAGTACTTC.

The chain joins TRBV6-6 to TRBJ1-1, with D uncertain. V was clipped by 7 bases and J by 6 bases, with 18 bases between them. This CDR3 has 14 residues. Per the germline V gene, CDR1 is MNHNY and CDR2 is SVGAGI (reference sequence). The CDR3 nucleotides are TGTGCCAGCAAAGATTGGGCCCAGCAGGCTGAAGCTTTCTTT. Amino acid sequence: CASKDWAQQAEAFF.

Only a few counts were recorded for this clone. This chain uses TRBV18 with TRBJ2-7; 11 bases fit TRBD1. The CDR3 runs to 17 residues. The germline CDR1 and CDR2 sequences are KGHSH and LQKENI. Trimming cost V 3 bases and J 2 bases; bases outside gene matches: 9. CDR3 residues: CASSPTQLGQGAYEQYF. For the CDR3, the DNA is TGTGCCAGCTCACCTACCCAATTGGGACAGGGGGCCTACGAGCAGTACTTC.

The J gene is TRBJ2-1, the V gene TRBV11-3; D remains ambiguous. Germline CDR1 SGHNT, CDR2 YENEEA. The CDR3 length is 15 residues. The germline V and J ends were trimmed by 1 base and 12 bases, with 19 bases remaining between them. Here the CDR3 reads CASSLAGASGYGQFF. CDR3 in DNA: TGTGCCAGCAGCTTAGCTGGCGCCTCGGGCTATGGGCAGTTCTTC. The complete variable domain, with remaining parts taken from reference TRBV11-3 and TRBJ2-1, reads EAGVVQSPRYKIIEKKQPVAFWCNPISGHNTLYWYLQNLGQGPELLIRYENEEAVDDSQLPKDRFSAERLKGVDSTLKIQPAELGDSAVYLCASSLAGASGYGQFFGPGTRLTVL.

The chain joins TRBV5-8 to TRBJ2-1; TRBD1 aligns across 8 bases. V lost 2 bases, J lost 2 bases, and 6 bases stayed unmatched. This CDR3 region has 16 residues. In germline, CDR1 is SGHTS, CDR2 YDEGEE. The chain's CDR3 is CASSLNRGAAYNEQFF. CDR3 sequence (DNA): TGTGCCAGCAGCTTAAACAGGGGGGCAGCCTACAATGAGCAGTTCTTC.